Listed below are T cell receptor beta chains from one sample, sequenced in a study of graft-versus-host responses after intestinal transplantation. Their recognized antigens are unknown. The data were produced by immunoSEQ multiplex PCR, yet TCRdb's version contains in-frame clones alone and is incomplete. The sample yields under 100,000 clones, approximately 94% seen once. Sequencing was performed on unstimulated CD4+ T cells sorted from spleen or lymph node cells, taken before transplant. These receptors all come from a human donor who was the organ donor for an intestinal transplant. CDR3s include the opening cysteine and the closing phenylalanine or tryptophan. The D gene is left open where the match is weak. Clone size is given for some rows only: seen once, a few or many times, or a class if the clone is expanded.

>TRBJ2-3|NA|NA|TRBV29-1
TGCAGCGTTGATCGGAGGGTAGACACAGATACGCAGTATTTT
CSVDRRVDTDTQYF
>TRBJ1-2|NA|NA|TRBV2
TGTGCCAGCAGCAAGGAGGTAGTGGCCCACTATGGCTACACCTTC
CASSKEVVAHYGYTF
>TRBJ1-1|NA|NA|TRBV5-6
TGTGCCAGCAGCTTCAGAAACACCTTACACACTGAAGCTTTCTTT
CASSFRNTLHTEAFF
>TRBJ1-2|NA|NA|TRBV6-1
TGTGCCAGCAGTTTCGACGGGTTCTCGTGGTATGGCTACACCTTC
CASSFDGFSWYGYTF
>TRBJ1-2|NA|TRBD1|TRBV4-1
TGCGCCAGCAGCCAACCCACAGGGGGTATCTATGGCTACACCTTC
CASSQPTGGIYGYTF
>TRBJ1-1|once|NA|TRBV4-1
TGCGCCAGCAGCCACGATTTGGGGACGGCTGAAGCTTTCTTT
CASSHDLGTAEAFF
>TRBJ2-7|NA|TRBD2|TRBV10-2
TGCGCCAGCAGGCGGACTAGCGGGCCCTCCTACGAGCAGTACTTC
CASRRTSGPSYEQYF
>TRBJ1-6|NA|NA|TRBV27
TGTGCCAGCAGTCCGGGTCAGGTCGCTTCACCCCTCCACTTT
CASSPGQVASPLHF
>TRBJ2-3|NA|TRBD2|TRBV7-2
TGTGCCAGCAGCTTAGTACCGGGGAGGGAAACGCAGTATTTT
CASSLVPGRETQYF
>TRBJ2-1|NA|TRBD1|TRBV9
TGTGCCAGCAGCGTAGTGTCAGGGGGCTACAATGAGCAGTTCTTC
CASSVVSGGYNEQFF
>TRBJ1-1|once|TRBD1|TRBV4-2
TGTGCCAGCAGCCAACTGGGACAGACGAACACTGAAGCTTTCTTT
CASSQLGQTNTEAFF
>TRBJ2-7|NA|TRBD1|TRBV9
TGTGCCAGCAGCGTAGACCTAGGGGGCACCTACGAGCAGTACTTC
CASSVDLGGTYEQYF
>TRBJ1-1|once|NA|TRBV25-1
TGTGCCAGCAGTGACAGGGTGAACACTGAAGCTTTCTTT
CASSDRVNTEAFF
>TRBJ2-1|NA|NA|TRBV5-4
TGTGCCAGCAGCTTGATGATACGGGTAGAACTCAATGAGCAGTTCTTC
CASSLMIRVELNEQFF
>TRBJ2-7|NA|NA|TRBV6-6
TGTGCCAGCAGTTACTCGGGGAGAGAGCACTCCTACGAGCAGTACTTC
CASSYSGREHSYEQYF
>TRBJ2-7|NA|NA|TRBV20-1
TGCAGTGCTGGACTATACGAGCAGTACTTC
CSAGLYEQYF
>TRBJ1-5|NA|TRBD1|TRBV6-6
TGTGCCAGCAGGGGACAGGGCGGGAGCAATCAGCCCCAGCATTTT
CASRGQGGSNQPQHF
>TRBJ1-2|NA|TRBD1|TRBV6-1
TGTGCCAGCAGTGCCCTGCCGGGACAGTCTTTCTATGGCTACACCTTC
CASSALPGQSFYGYTF
>TRBJ2-1|NA|NA|TRBV7-2
TGTGCCAGCAGCGGGATGGGACTCAGCCTCTCCTACAATGAGCAGTTCTTC
CASSGMGLSLSYNEQFF
>TRBJ2-7|NA|TRBD2|TRBV28
TGTGCCAGCAGTTTAGTAGCGGGGTACGAGCAGTACTTC
CASSLVAGYEQYF
>TRBJ1-2|NA|NA|TRBV28
TGTGCCAGCAGTTTAGAGGGGGGCAGGAGCTACACCTTC
CASSLEGGRSYTF
>TRBJ2-4|NA|NA|TRBV5-1
TGCGCCAGCAGCTTGTACAAGGGGATGAACATTCAGTACTTC
CASSLYKGMNIQYF
>TRBJ1-2|NA|TRBD1|TRBV7-3
TGTGCCAGCAGCCCCGGGGACAGGCGACACGGGGGCTACACCTTC
CASSPGDRRHGGYTF
>TRBJ2-5|NA|TRBD1|TRBV6-5
TGTGCCAGCTCCGGGACAGGGGTTTTAGAGACCCAGTACTTC
CASSGTGVLETQYF
>TRBJ1-1|NA|TRBD1|TRBV7-9
TGTGCCAGCGAGCAGGGGGGCACTGAAGCTTTCTTT
CASEQGGTEAFF
>TRBJ1-1|NA|NA|TRBV28
TGTGCTATACTATTAGGGAGTCGGAACACTGAAGCTTTCTTT
CAILLGSRNTEAFF
>TRBJ2-7|NA|NA|TRBV27
TGTGCCAGCAGTTTAGCAGGGAGCTCCTACGAGCAGTACTTC
CASSLAGSSYEQYF